This TCR beta chain was captured in a study of cytomegalovirus exposure and HLA in healthy donors. General study findings and limits: Reportedly, diagnosis of cytomegalovirus status by the classifier showed high specificity and sensitivity.

Donors in the study were healthy people who gave bone marrow. Per germline, CDR1 LNHDA and CDR2 SQIVND (reference sequence). V was clipped by 6 bases and J by 9 bases; unmatched bases: 12. The CDR3 has 15 residues. Points on this clone: Its matching antigen is unknown.

The study ran its PCR with 60 Vbeta and 13 Jbeta primers. Sequencing used immunoSEQ multiplex PCR; TCRdb keeps in-frame clones, though not all of them. The data contain about 67,000 clones, roughly nine tenths of them singletons. Sample: PBMCs. The receptor was derived from a woman in her 30s in good health and CMV-seropositive. The rearrangement joins TRBV19 to TRBJ2-1, with TRBD2 matching 9 bases. The CDR3 nucleotides are TGTGCCAGTAGAAGTGCGGGAGGGCCGGTTTTTGAGCAGTTCTTC. Amino acid sequence: CASRSAGGPVFEQFF. Full variable domain (missing parts from reference TRBV19 and TRBJ2-1): DGGITQSPKYLFRKEGQNVTLSCEQNLNHDAMYWYRQDPGQGLRLIYYSQIVNDFQKGDIAEGYSVSREKKESFPLTVTSAQKNPTAFYLCASRSAGGPVFEQFFGPGTRLTVL.